This TCR beta chain was recovered during a study of cytomegalovirus exposure and HLA in healthy donors. Looking at the study overall: Out of approximately 170 million T cells, an earlier analysis found 117 million unique TCR beta sequences in total.

Worth noting for this clone: Its antigen is not known.

This cohort consisted of healthy bone marrow donors. CDR1 and CDR2 from the germline V gene are SGHRS and YFSETQ. This CDR3 is 14 amino acids long. Trimming cost V 4 bases and J 1 base; bases outside gene matches: 2. In the PCR, 60 Vbeta and 13 Jbeta primers were used. The data were produced by immunoSEQ multiplex PCR, yet TCRdb's version contains in-frame clones alone and is incomplete. Altogether about 170,000 clones are present, 70% to 90% being singletons, with the ten largest covering around 0.8%. Study-wide findings and caveats: In a later analysis, several top co-occurrence clusters appeared linked to parvovirus B19, influenza, CMV and Epstein-Barr virus. Researchers catalogued some 160 TCR beta chains as cytomegalovirus-associated.

V gene TRBV5-1 combines with J gene TRBJ2-5, with 9 bases that match TRBD1. The receptor's source is a woman under 30 in good health and CMV-seronegative. The sequenced sample was PBMCs. The CDR3 reads CASSLGQGQETQYF. CDR3 DNA: TGCGCCAGCAGCCTGGGACAGGGCCAAGAGACCCAGTACTTC.